These T cell receptor beta chains were read from a single sample in a study of blood T cells in healthy people across ages. TCRdb re-called the 5' RACE reads with MiXCR, one entry per CDR3 protein. The sample comprises hundreds of thousands of distinct CDR3 sequences, more than 55% of which are singletons, and 20% to 30% rests with the top ten. The sequencing input was blood. The receptors here all came from a man in his forties in good health. CDR3s include the opening cysteine and the closing phenylalanine or tryptophan. Each record gives: D gene, clone size, V gene, J gene, CDR3 DNA, CDR3 protein. A D gene is named only where the DNA matches it firmly. Where a row states a size, it is once, few, many or the class of an expanded clone; other rows omit it.

>TRBD1|NA|TRBV5-5|TRBJ2-1
TGTGCCAGCAGCTTGGAGGGGGCTAGCAATGAGCAGTTCTTC
CASSLEGASNEQFF
>TRBD1|NA|TRBV7-3|TRBJ2-2
TGTGCCAGCAGCTTAAGGCAGTATATGGAACAGGGGGTTATCGACACCGGGGAGCTGTTTTTT
CASSLRQYMEQGVIDTGELFF
>TRBD2|NA|TRBV4-3|TRBJ2-1
TGCGCCAGCAGTCATAGCGGGGCTACCTACGAGCAGTTCTTC
CASSHSGATYEQFF
>NA|NA|TRBV7-3|TRBJ1-6
TGTGCCAGCAGCTTAAATCCAGAGGACGGTTCGCCCCTCCACTTT
CASSLNPEDGSPLHF
>TRBD2|NA|TRBV5-1|TRBJ2-3
TGCGCCAGCAGCTTGTCCGGGACTAGCGGTAGCACAGATACGCAGTATTTT
CASSLSGTSGSTDTQYF
>NA|NA|TRBV11-2|TRBJ1-1
TGTGCCAGCAGCGTATCGACTAGGTACACTGAAGCTTTCTTT
CASSVSTRYTEAFF
>NA|NA|TRBV24-1|TRBJ2-7
TGTGCCACCAGATCCCGCCAGGGACGACCCTACGAGCAGTACTTC
CATRSRQGRPYEQYF
>TRBD2|NA|TRBV3-1|TRBJ2-2
TGTGCCAGCAGCCAAGGCGGGACTAGCGGGAGTCTGACCGGGGAGCTGTTTTTT
CASSQGGTSGSLTGELFF
>NA|NA|TRBV28|TRBJ1-2
TGTGCCAGTGCAGGGTCTAACTATGGCTACACCTTC
CASAGSNYGYTF
>NA|NA|TRBV6-6|TRBJ1-2
TGTGCCAGCAGTTACGCGCAGGGGCGAAGCTATGGCTACACCTTC
CASSYAQGRSYGYTF
>TRBD2|NA|TRBV11-3|TRBJ2-1
TGTGCCAGCACCCGGAGAGCTAGCGGGAACAATGAGCAGTTCTTC
CASTRRASGNNEQFF
>NA|few|TRBV3-1|TRBJ2-3
TGTGCCAGCAACTCGGGGGTGGGCACAGATACGCAGTATTTT
CASNSGVGTDTQYF
>NA|NA|TRBV7-2|TRBJ2-7
TGTGCCAGCTCGGCCCCTACCTACGAGCAGTACTTC
CASSAPTYEQYF
>NA|NA|TRBV6-1|TRBJ2-7
TGTGCCAACACCCTACAGGACCCCTCCTACGAGCAGTACTTC
CANTLQDPSYEQYF
>NA|NA|TRBV27|TRBJ2-7
TGTGCCAGCAGCCCTGGGGCTACAGCCTACGAGCAGTACTTC
CASSPGATAYEQYF
>TRBD1|few|TRBV7-2|TRBJ1-6
TGTGCCAGCAGCTTAGTTGAGGCAGGGGGACCTTCACCCCTCCACTTT
CASSLVEAGGPSPLHF